The 18 T cell receptor beta chains reported below all come from one sample, sequenced in a study of blood T cell repertoires in COVID-19. Sequencing used immunoSEQ multiplex PCR; TCRdb keeps in-frame clones, though not all of them. The repertoire holds approximately 80,000 clones, with roughly 82% as singletons. The sequenced sample consisted of peripheral blood. The receptors derive from a man aged 50 or older with active COVID-19.

The chain links TRBV27 to TRBJ1-5; possible D gene TRBD1, 6 bases. The ends were cut back, 5 bases at V and 8 bases at J, with 19 bases in the middle. Germline assignment: CDR1 MNHEY and CDR2 SMNVEV (reference sequence). This CDR3 has 15 residues. The CDR3 nucleotides read TGTGCCAGCAGTGCGGACAGCCTTCCAGTTAAGCCCCAGCATTTT. Protein sequence: CASSADSLPVKPQHF.

The chain is built from TRBV6-6 and TRBJ2-3, with TRBD1 matching 10 bases. CDR1 MNHNY and CDR2 SVGAGI come from the germline V gene (reference sequence). This CDR3 is 15 amino acids long. V shed 5 bases and J 5 bases; nucleotides not matched to a gene: 7. CDR3 sequence: CASSGPDRGGDTQYF. For the CDR3, the DNA is TGTGCCAGCAGTGGGCCGGACAGGGGGGGAGATACGCAGTATTTT.

Concerning this clone itself: The DNA is left out, because the CDR3 cannot be placed on it with certainty; the CDR3 is given as TCRdb lists it. The chain joins TRBV5-5 to TRBJ2-7; the D segment call TRBD1 is taken from the table without a DNA check. The CDR3 contains 16 residues when both ends are counted. The germline V gene encodes CDR1 SGHKS and CDR2 YYEKEE (reference sequence). CDR3: CASSFFGPGLLYEQYF.

V gene TRBV5-1 combines with J gene TRBJ2-7, with a weak D call TRBD1 (6 bases). The CDR3 length is 14 residues. CDR1 SGHRS and CDR2 YFSETQ come from the germline V gene. The ends were cut back, 0 bases at V and 3 bases at J, with 10 bases in the middle. The CDR3 nucleotides are TGCGCCAGCAGCTTGGGGACAGCCAACTACGAGCAGTACTTC. This encodes CASSLGTANYEQYF.

V usage is TRBV9 and J usage is TRBJ1-5; no clear D gene. CDR1 and CDR2 (germline): SGDLS, YYNGEE. V was pared by 3 bases and J by 2 bases, with 9 bases between. This CDR3 has 14 amino acids. The DNA of the CDR3 is TGTGCCAGCAGCGCGGGGATCCGCAATCAGCCCCAGCATTTT. Translating gives CASSAGIRNQPQHF.

This sequence joins TRBV4-1 and TRBJ2-5, with TRBD2 matching over 8 bases. CDR3 length: 16 residues. The V and J ends lost 1 base and 5 bases, in that order; junction bases with no gene match: 9. Germline V gives CDR1 MGHRA, CDR2 YSYEKL. In DNA form, the CDR3 reads TGCGCCAGCAGCCAAGGTAGCGGGGCCCCCGGGGAGACCCAGTACTTC. Its translation: CASSQGSGAPGETQYF.

The chain joins TRBV24-1 to TRBJ2-3, with D perhaps TRBD2 (5 bases). V shed 2 bases and J shed 6 bases, with 11 bases lying between them. The CDR3 totals 14 residues. Germline lookup yields CDR1 KGHDR and CDR2 SFDVKD. In nucleotides, the CDR3 is TGTGCCACCAGTGATTACGGGGTGCCGGATACGCAGTATTTT. Its translation: CATSDYGVPDTQYF.

The chain carries TRBV6-2 or TRBV6-3 and TRBJ2-7, with a tentative D call TRBD1 (6 bases). Trimming stripped 2 bases from V and 3 bases from J, with 14 bases between. The germline CDR1 and CDR2 sequences are MNHEY and SVGEGT. This CDR3 is 15 amino acids long. CDR3 amino acids: CASSYLTGLYYEQYF. Written as DNA, the CDR3 is TGTGCCAGCAGTTACCTGACAGGCCTTTACTACGAGCAGTACTTC.

This rearrangement joins TRBV14 to TRBJ2-7; 9 bases are shared with TRBD2. The CDR3 covers 16 residues. The V and J ends lost 0 bases and 2 bases, in that order; junction bases with no gene match: 5. The germline V gene encodes CDR1 SGHDN and CDR2 FVKESK. CDR3 nucleotides: TGTGCCAGCAGCCAAGATAGACTAGCGGAACCCTACGAGCAGTACTTC. Amino acids: CASSQDRLAEPYEQYF.

Only one count was recorded for this clone. This chain's CDR3 is CASSVEGVVNEKLFF. CDR3 nucleotides: TGTGCCAGCAGCGTTGAGGGAGTCGTAAATGAAAAACTGTTTTTT. The chain links TRBV6-6 to TRBJ1-4; D not resolved. Trimming shortened V by 6 bases and J by 5 bases, and 16 bases separated the two germline ends. The CDR3 is 15 amino acids. Germline CDR1 and CDR2: MNHNY and SVGAGI (reference sequence).

This clone was observed a handful of times. The chain couples TRBV27 to TRBJ2-5; possible D gene TRBD2, 5 bases. Trimming took off 5 bases at V and 9 bases at J, with 22 bases between the two ends. The germline V gene encodes CDR1 MNHEY and CDR2 SMNVEV (reference sequence). The CDR3 totals 15 residues. CDR3 bases: TGTGCCAGCAGTCCTTCGGACGGCTCTTGGGAGCCCCAGTACTTC. Encoded protein: CASSPSDGSWEPQYF.

The gene calls are TRBV29-1 and TRBJ2-2, with TRBD1 identical over 10 bases. V was pared by 6 bases and J by 1 base, with 2 bases of the junction left unmatched. CDR1 and CDR2 (germline): SQVTM, ANQGSEA. This CDR3 has 14 amino acids. The CDR3 here is CSVGQGGNTGELFF. DNA for the CDR3: TGCAGCGTAGGACAGGGGGGGAACACCGGGGAGCTGTTTTTT.

This clone was picked up many times. This chain connects TRBV5-1 to TRBJ1-2; TRBD1 matches 7 bases. V shed 5 bases and J 8 bases; nucleotides not matched to a gene: 6. This CDR3 has 12 residues. Looked up from germline, CDR1 is SGHRS and CDR2 is YFSETQ. CDR3 residues: CASSLDRVGYTF. As DNA, the CDR3 is TGCGCCAGCAGTCTAGACAGGGTGGGCTACACCTTC.

The chain has TRBV9 and TRBJ1-2; D uncertain. V was shortened by 0 bases and J by 1 base, with 7 bases between the two germline ends. The CDR3 is 14 amino acids. Per the germline V gene, CDR1 is SGDLS and CDR2 is YYNGEE. The CDR3 DNA follows: TGTGCCAGCAGCGTAGGAGGGAATAACTATGGCTACACCTTC. This translates into CASSVGGNNYGYTF.

There are a few counts of this clone. V gene TRBV24-1 combines with J gene TRBJ2-1; a weak D match, TRBD2 (6 bases). The V end lost 3 bases, the J end lost 2 bases, and 28 bases lay between the germline ends. Germline V CDR1 and CDR2: KGHDR, SFDVKD. CDR3 length: 21 amino acids. CDR3 DNA: TGTGCCACCAGTGATCACAAGGAGCCATACTTCCGGGACTCAACCTACAATGAGCAGTTCTTC. The encoded protein is CATSDHKEPYFRDSTYNEQFF.

The chain carries TRBV7-9 and TRBJ1-4, with D perhaps matching TRBD1 (5 bases). V was trimmed by 0 bases and J by 7 bases, leaving 12 bases between them. This CDR3 comprises 15 residues. CDR1 and CDR2 (germline): SEHNR, FQNEAQ (reference sequence). The CDR3 coding sequence is TGTGCCAGCAGCTTAGCCCTAAGCAGGGCTGAAAAACTGTTTTTT. Protein sequence: CASSLALSRAEKLFF.

The chain combines TRBV10-3 with TRBJ2-7, with 11 nucleotides matching TRBD1. CDR1 ENHRY and CDR2 SYGVKD come from the germline V gene. J gave up 6 bases and V 8 bases, and 6 bases lay outside the gene matches. This CDR3 region has 13 residues. CDR3 DNA: TGTGCCATCGGGGGGACAGGGGGGAGCGAGCAGTACTTC. Protein: CAIGGTGGSEQYF.

This sequence joins TRBV27 and TRBJ2-7; D is possibly TRBD2 (6 bases). Germline V gives CDR1 MNHEY, CDR2 SMNVEV (reference sequence). The V end was cut by 0 bases, the J end by 3 bases, with 15 bases between. There are 16 residues in the CDR3. The CDR3 loop reads CASSLSSGGGNYEQYF. The CDR3, as DNA: TGTGCCAGCAGTTTATCTTCCGGGGGTGGAAACTACGAGCAGTACTTC.